The 29 T cell receptor beta chains below come from one sample, sequenced in a study of T cell responses to AZD1222 COVID-19 vaccine. TCRdb keeps only in-frame clones here, not all; method: immunoSEQ multiplex PCR. The sample has about 120,000 clones, approximately 90% seen once. Material: peripheral blood, obtained on day 0 of AZD1222 vaccination. These receptors originate from an adult in good health.

The chain links TRBV19 to TRBJ1-4; 9 bases fit TRBD1. This CDR3 spans 15 amino acids. The V and J ends lost 7 bases and 8 bases, in that order; junction bases with no gene match: 11. The germline gives CDR1 LNHDA, CDR2 SQIVND (reference sequence). The CDR3 loop reads CASTLVQGAREKLFF. The DNA of the CDR3 is TGTGCCAGTACCCTTGTACAGGGGGCGAGGGAAAAACTGTTTTTT.

The chain couples TRBV24-1 to TRBJ1-2; a weak D match, TRBD1 (5 bases). Trimming took 4 bases from V and 3 from J, leaving 14 bases between them. Germline CDR1 KGHDR, CDR2 SFDVKD. There are 15 residues in the CDR3. CDR3 amino acids: CATSDPRELHYGYTF. The CDR3 coding sequence is TGTGCCACCAGTGACCCCAGGGAGCTACACTATGGCTACACCTTC.

V is TRBV3-1 (or the pseudogene TRBV3-2) and J is TRBJ1-4; 8 bases line up with TRBD1. The germline gives CDR1 LGHDT, CDR2 YNNKEL (reference sequence). The V gene end was trimmed by 1 base and the J gene end by 6 bases; junction bases not matched to a gene: 4. The CDR3 covers 15 residues. The CDR3 sequence: CASSQATGGYEKLFF. The CDR3 region has the DNA TGTGCCAGCAGCCAAGCCACAGGGGGGTATGAAAAACTGTTTTTT.

The J gene is TRBJ2-5, the V gene TRBV28; D possibly corresponds to TRBD2 (6 bases). Per germline, CDR1 MDHEN and CDR2 SYDVKM. The ends were cut back, 5 bases at V and 5 bases at J, with 18 bases in the middle. This CDR3 spans 15 amino acids. CDR3: CASSHHHGGQETQYF. The DNA for the CDR3 is TGTGCCAGCAGTCATCACCACGGAGGGCAGGAGACCCAGTACTTC.

V is TRBV5-1 and J is TRBJ1-2, with 7 bases lining up with TRBD1. V was clipped by 5 bases and J by 0 bases; unmatched bases: 4. The CDR3 runs to 14 residues. Per germline, CDR1 SGHRS and CDR2 YFSETQ. CDR3 protein: CASRQGPSNYGYTF. The CDR3 coding sequence is TGCGCCAGCAGACAGGGGCCCTCTAACTATGGCTACACCTTC.

Only one count was recorded for this clone. This chain uses TRBV12-3 or TRBV12-4 with TRBJ2-2; D ambiguous. The germline V and J ends were trimmed by 6 bases and 4 bases, with 3 bases remaining between them. The CDR3 has 11 amino acids. DNA for the CDR3: TGTGCCAGCAGAAGCACCGGGGAGCTGTTTTTT. Protein: CASRSTGELFF.

The chain links TRBV19 to TRBJ1-2; D may be TRBD1 (5 bases). CDR1 is LNHDA and CDR2 is SQIVND in the germline V gene (reference sequence). The CDR3 has 15 residues. V gave up 3 bases and J gave up 0 bases, with 11 bases separating them. CDR3 protein: CASSIGRQTNYGYTF. The DNA for the CDR3 is TGTGCCAGTAGTATTGGTAGACAGACTAACTATGGCTACACCTTC.

This clone has only one observation. CDR3 bases: TGTGCCAGCAGCTCCCGGGACAGGGGTACCGGGGAGCTGTTTTTT. Translating it yields CASSSRDRGTGELFF. This rearrangement joins TRBV11-1 to TRBJ2-2; 10 bases map to TRBD1. Looked up from germline, CDR1 is SGHAT and CDR2 is FQDESV (reference sequence). The CDR3 length is 15 residues. V dropped 4 bases and J dropped 5; count of bases not matched to a gene: 4.

The V and J genes are TRBV4-1 and TRBJ2-2; D is undetermined. This CDR3 contains 18 residues. The V gene lost 1 base and the J gene lost 3 bases, with 18 bases spanning the gap. Germline V gives CDR1 MGHRA, CDR2 YSYEKL. CDR3 sequence: CASSQGSGAVTHTGELFF. CDR3 DNA: TGCGCCAGCAGCCAAGGTTCTGGCGCGGTGACACACACCGGGGAGCTGTTTTTT.

V is TRBV27 and J is TRBJ2-1; 9 bases line up with TRBD2. Trimming cost V 3 bases and J 2 bases; bases outside gene matches: 8. CDR3 length equals 17 residues. Germline CDR1 is MNHEY and CDR2 is SMNVEV (reference sequence). DNA for the CDR3: TGTGCCAGCAGTTTCAGAAGCGGGGGGCTGACCTACAATGAGCAGTTCTTC. This encodes CASSFRSGGLTYNEQFF.

V usage is TRBV6-2 or TRBV6-3 and J usage is TRBJ2-1, with 7 bases that match TRBD2. Per germline, CDR1 MNHEY and CDR2 SVGEGT. V lost 4 bases to trimming and J lost 7 bases; unmatched junction nucleotides: 7. This CDR3 is built from 14 residues. CDR3 sequence reads: CASSWGGSRNEQFF. The CDR3 nucleotides read TGTGCCAGCAGTTGGGGCGGGAGTAGGAATGAGCAGTTCTTC.

The V call is TRBV5-1, the J call TRBJ2-3; D remains unclear. The CDR3 consists of 15 residues. Germline V gives CDR1 SGHRS, CDR2 YFSETQ. The V gene lost 0 bases and the J gene lost 6 bases, with 14 bases spanning the gap. CDR3 sequence: CASSLDTPPTDTQYF. DNA of the CDR3: TGCGCCAGCAGCTTGGATACTCCGCCAACGGATACGCAGTATTTT.

J is TRBJ1-1 and V is TRBV6-5, with 7 bases lining up with TRBD1. The V segment lost 2 bases and the J segment 2 bases; nucleotides outside the gene matches: 8. This CDR3 has 16 residues. Germline V CDR1 and CDR2: MNHEY, SVGAGI. CDR3: CASSYANRGPNTEAFF. The CDR3 bases are TGTGCCAGCAGTTACGCGAACAGGGGCCCAAACACTGAAGCTTTCTTT.

The J gene is TRBJ2-1, the V gene TRBV19; TRBD1 might be the D (5 bases). This CDR3 has 12 residues. The germline gives CDR1 LNHDA, CDR2 SQIVND (reference sequence). The V gene lost 4 bases and the J gene lost 14 bases, with 15 bases spanning the gap. The chain's CDR3 is CASSRRGSVEFF. The CDR3, as DNA: TGTGCCAGTAGTAGAAGGGGAAGTGTGGAGTTCTTC.

The DNA for the CDR3 is TGTGCCACCCTGAGCGGGGACCAAGAGACCCAGTACTTC. Amino acids: CATLSGDQETQYF. The chain recombines TRBV19 with TRBJ2-5, with 7 bases fitting TRBD2. J lost 0 bases, V lost 10 bases, and 5 bases had no gene match. This CDR3 spans 13 amino acids. Germline assignment: CDR1 LNHDA and CDR2 SQIVND (reference sequence).

As regards this clone: This sample includes further DNA sequences coding for the same CDR3. The rearrangement uses TRBV6-5 and TRBJ1-2; D not resolved. Germline V lookup: CDR1 MNHEY, CDR2 SVGAGI. This CDR3 region has 14 residues. V lost 3 bases to trimming and J lost 2 bases, with 10 bases between them. CDR3 sequence reads: CASSYLVGNYGYTF. CDR3 coding DNA: TGTGCCAGCAGTTATTTAGTGGGGAACTATGGCTACACCTTC.

This chain connects TRBV27 to TRBJ1-1; D possibly corresponds to TRBD1 (6 bases). Trimming removed 6 bases at V and 3 bases at J, with 20 bases between. Germline V gene data show CDR1 as MNHEY and CDR2 as SMNVEV (reference sequence). The CDR3 covers 16 residues. The DNA of the CDR3 is TGTGCCAGCAGGACCGTCAGGGGTAGGCGGGACACTGAAGCTTTCTTT. Translated, it gives CASRTVRGRRDTEAFF.

CDR3 nucleotides: TGTGCCAGCAGTGCAGGGGGAAGTTCTGGAAACACCATATATTTT. This translates into CASSAGGSSGNTIYF. The chain joins TRBV2 to TRBJ1-3; 7 bases line up with TRBD1. In germline, CDR1 is SNHLY, CDR2 FYNNEI. CDR3 size: 15 residues. V shed 4 bases and J 1 base; nucleotides not matched to a gene: 4.

The chain couples TRBV2 to TRBJ1-4, with 7 bases fitting TRBD1. The ends lost 6 bases at V and 5 bases at J; junction bases unmatched: 6. The CDR3 is 14 amino acids. Germline values: CDR1 SNHLY, CDR2 FYNNEI. The CDR3 region is CASRVQGNNEKLFF. CDR3 sequence (DNA): TGTGCCAGCAGGGTACAGGGGAACAATGAAAAACTGTTTTTT.

CDR3 in DNA: TGTGCTAGTGGCAACACATTCAATCAGCCCCAGCATTTT. Amino acids: CASGNTFNQPQHF. The chain is built from TRBV12-5 and TRBJ1-5; D not resolved. Per the germline V gene, CDR1 is LGHNT and CDR2 is FRNRAP. CDR3 size: 13 residues. The V end lost 6 bases, the J end lost 3 bases, and 9 bases lay between the germline ends.

The chain uses TRBV29-1 and TRBJ2-3; 11 bases are a match to TRBD2. Germline V gene sequence: CDR1 SQVTM, CDR2 ANQGSEA. This CDR3 is 15 amino acids long. Trimming at V came to 6 bases and at J to 3 bases, leaving 8 bases not matched to a gene. Here the CDR3 DNA reads TGCAGCGTACCAGAGGGACTAGCGGTTACAGATACGCAGTATTTT. It codes for CSVPEGLAVTDTQYF.

This chain links TRBV4-1 with TRBJ2-6, with 8 bases aligning to TRBD2. The germline gives CDR1 MGHRA, CDR2 YSYEKL. V lost 3 bases to trimming and J lost 4 bases; unmatched junction nucleotides: 11. This CDR3 region has 18 residues. For the CDR3, the DNA is TGCGCCAGCAGCCAGACCGGGACTAGGGGCTCGGGGGCCAACGTCCTGACTTTC. This codes for CASSQTGTRGSGANVLTF.

The chain has TRBV4-2 and TRBJ1-5; D might be TRBD1 (5 bases). Trimming stripped 0 bases from V and 5 bases from J, with 14 bases between. The germline V gene encodes CDR1 LGHNA and CDR2 YNFKEQ. The CDR3 spans 16 residues. Written as DNA, the CDR3 is TGTGCCAGCAGCCAAGATAGGGGCAGGGTGGATCAGCCCCAGCATTTT. This translates into CASSQDRGRVDQPQHF.

The chain carries TRBV3-1 (or the pseudogene TRBV3-2) and TRBJ1-1; no clear D. CDR1 and CDR2 (germline): LGHDT, YNNKEL (reference sequence). With 1 base removed from V and 4 bases from J, the gap between germline ends came to 13 bases. The CDR3 has 15 amino acids. The CDR3 sequence: CASSQGGLLGTEAFF. For the CDR3, the DNA is TGTGCCAGCAGCCAAGGGGGATTGTTGGGCACTGAAGCTTTCTTT.

V usage is TRBV18 and J usage is TRBJ2-7, with D tentatively TRBD2 (5 bases). Germline lookup yields CDR1 KGHSH and CDR2 LQKENI. The CDR3 totals 16 residues. V gave up 0 bases and J gave up 3 bases, with 15 bases separating them. This CDR3 is CASSPPAFLRGYEQYF. The CDR3 region has the DNA TGTGCCAGCTCACCACCGGCGTTCCTTCGGGGCTACGAGCAGTACTTC.

The chain carries TRBV12-3 or TRBV12-4 and TRBJ2-7; D possibly corresponds to TRBD2 (5 bases). Trimming shortened V by 5 bases and J by 4 bases, and 12 bases separated the two germline ends. The CDR3 runs to 13 residues. The CDR3 sequence is CASSRYRTYEQYF. Written as DNA, the CDR3 is TGTGCCAGCAGTCGGTATAGGACTTACGAGCAGTACTTC.

This sequence joins TRBV4-3 and TRBJ2-1; D possibly corresponds to TRBD1 (5 bases). CDR1 and CDR2 from the germline V gene are LGHNA and YSLEER. The CDR3 contains 16 residues. Deletions cut 4 bases from V and 0 bases from J, with 13 bases between. For the CDR3, the DNA is TGCGCCAGCAGCCGGACAATGCGTAGCTCCTACAATGAGCAGTTCTTC. Its protein product is CASSRTMRSSYNEQFF.

The chain employs TRBV5-8 and TRBJ1-3, with D unclear. Germline V gene sequence: CDR1 SGHTS, CDR2 YDEGEE. This CDR3 has 15 amino acids. V was trimmed by 4 bases and J by 0 bases, leaving 11 bases between them. This CDR3 reads CASSAGKSSGNTIYF. In DNA form, the CDR3 reads TGTGCCAGCAGCGCCGGAAAGAGCTCTGGAAACACCATATATTTT.

The genes are TRBV6-6 and TRBJ1-1; 8 bases line up with TRBD1. The CDR3 length is 16 residues. The junction had 10 bases not matched to a gene; V was cut back by 2 bases and J by 5 bases. Germline V CDR1 and CDR2: MNHNY, SVGAGI (reference sequence). The CDR3 here is CASSYTLTGVLTEAFF. The DNA of the CDR3 is TGTGCCAGCAGTTACACCCTGACAGGGGTTTTGACTGAAGCTTTCTTT.